The rows below give T cell receptor beta chains drawn from one sample of a study of T cell responses to AZD1222 COVID-19 vaccine. The assay was immunoSEQ multiplex PCR, and TCRdb's table has in-frame clones only and misses some. Counted here are some 180,000 clones, more than 80% occurring once; the ten biggest clones make up about 6.1%. The sample was peripheral blood, taken on day 0 of AZD1222 vaccination. The receptors here all came from an adult in good health. Each CDR3 is given with its conserved first and last residue. A D gene is named only where the DNA matches it firmly. Rows may omit the clone size; those that give it use once, few, many or a size class.

abundance: -
j_gene: TRBJ2-1
d_gene: TRBD2
v_gene: TRBV30
CDR3aa: CAWSVGLAGLNEQFF
CDR3nt: TGTGCCTGGAGTGTAGGACTAGCGGGACTGAATGAGCAGTTCTTC

abundance: once
j_gene: TRBJ2-2
d_gene: TRBD2
v_gene: TRBV9
CDR3aa: CASSVGLAGNTGELFF
CDR3nt: TGTGCCAGCAGCGTAGGGCTAGCGGGAAACACCGGGGAGCTGTTTTTT

abundance: once
j_gene: TRBJ1-2
d_gene: -
v_gene: TRBV18
CDR3aa: CASSGRDGEGAGYTF
CDR3nt: TGTGCCAGCTCAGGCCGGGACGGAGAAGGGGCTGGCTACACCTTC

abundance: -
j_gene: TRBJ1-6
d_gene: TRBD1
v_gene: TRBV7-9
CDR3aa: CASSLGGGGQGASPLHF
CDR3nt: TGTGCCAGCAGCTTAGGTGGCGGGGGACAGGGGGCTTCACCCCTCCACTTT

abundance: -
j_gene: TRBJ1-3
d_gene: -
v_gene: TRBV6-8
CDR3aa: CASSYYWTKRNTIYF
CDR3nt: TGTGCCAGCAGTTACTATTGGACAAAGAGAAACACCATATATTTT

abundance: -
j_gene: TRBJ1-3
d_gene: -
v_gene: TRBV11-2
CDR3aa: CASSLDHSGNTIYF
CDR3nt: TGTGCCAGCAGCTTAGATCATTCTGGAAACACCATATATTTT

abundance: -
j_gene: TRBJ2-5
d_gene: -
v_gene: TRBV12-5
CDR3aa: CASGLGGGETQYF
CDR3nt: TGTGCTAGTGGTTTGGGAGGGGGGGAGACCCAGTACTTC

abundance: once
j_gene: TRBJ2-2
d_gene: TRBD1
v_gene: TRBV4-1
CDR3aa: CASSQDRVGGIGELFF
CDR3nt: TGCGCCAGCAGCCAGGACAGGGTGGGTGGTATCGGGGAGCTGTTTTTT

abundance: -
j_gene: TRBJ2-7
d_gene: -
v_gene: TRBV9
CDR3aa: CASSLKNEQYF
CDR3nt: TGTGCCAGCAGCCTCAAGAACGAGCAGTACTTC

abundance: -
j_gene: TRBJ1-2
d_gene: TRBD1
v_gene: TRBV7-2
CDR3aa: CASSQGQGVGYTF
CDR3nt: TGTGCCAGCAGCCAGGGACAGGGAGTGGGCTACACCTTC

abundance: -
j_gene: TRBJ2-3
d_gene: TRBD1
v_gene: TRBV7-2
CDR3aa: CASSLAGTATDTQYF
CDR3nt: TGTGCCAGCAGCTTAGCAGGGACAGCTACAGATACGCAGTATTTT

abundance: -
j_gene: TRBJ1-6
d_gene: -
v_gene: TRBV5-1
CDR3aa: CASRIGPTYNSPLHF
CDR3nt: TGCGCCAGCAGGATCGGACCCACGTATAATTCACCCCTCCACTTT

abundance: once
j_gene: TRBJ2-3
d_gene: -
v_gene: TRBV6-1
CDR3aa: CASSEWAGASTDTQYF
CDR3nt: TGTGCCAGCAGTGAATGGGCGGGCGCTAGCACAGATACGCAGTATTTT

abundance: -
j_gene: TRBJ2-5
d_gene: -
v_gene: TRBV6-2/TRBV6-3
CDR3aa: CASSYSRETQYF
CDR3nt: TGTGCCAGCAGTTACTCGAGGGAGACCCAGTACTTC

abundance: -
j_gene: TRBJ2-1
d_gene: TRBD1
v_gene: TRBV3-1/TRBV3-2
CDR3aa: CASSQDLDRVEQFF
CDR3nt: TGTGCCAGCAGCCAAGATTTGGACAGGGTTGAGCAGTTCTTC

abundance: once
j_gene: TRBJ1-5
d_gene: TRBD1
v_gene: TRBV2
CDR3aa: CASSPGGQSRSNQPQHF
CDR3nt: TGTGCCAGCAGTCCGGGGGGACAGAGTAGAAGCAATCAGCCCCAGCATTTT

abundance: -
j_gene: TRBJ2-3
d_gene: -
v_gene: TRBV4-1
CDR3aa: CASSQEPKGDTQYF
CDR3nt: TGCGCCAGCAGCCAAGAACCCAAGGGAGATACGCAGTATTTT

abundance: -
j_gene: TRBJ2-2
d_gene: -
v_gene: TRBV5-1
CDR3aa: CASRPEGGTGELFF
CDR3nt: TGCGCCAGCAGGCCCGAAGGTGGGACCGGGGAGCTGTTTTTT

abundance: -
j_gene: TRBJ1-1
d_gene: -
v_gene: TRBV28
CDR3aa: CACVGVGGELNTEAFF
CDR3nt: TGTGCCTGCGTCGGGGTGGGGGGCGAGCTGAACACTGAAGCTTTCTTT

abundance: -
j_gene: TRBJ2-3
d_gene: TRBD2
v_gene: TRBV30
CDR3aa: CAWSGGGTDTQYF
CDR3nt: TGTGCCTGGAGCGGGGGGGGAACAGATACGCAGTATTTT

abundance: -
j_gene: TRBJ1-1
d_gene: -
v_gene: TRBV5-4
CDR3aa: CAASDGNLNTEAFF
CDR3nt: TGTGCCGCCTCGGACGGAAATCTGAACACTGAAGCTTTCTTT

abundance: -
j_gene: TRBJ2-3
d_gene: -
v_gene: TRBV28
CDR3aa: CASTMGGLGEDTQYF
CDR3nt: TGTGCCAGCACTATGGGAGGCCTAGGGGAAGATACGCAGTATTTT

abundance: -
j_gene: TRBJ1-2
d_gene: -
v_gene: TRBV12-5
CDR3aa: CASGLVEGSDYTF
CDR3nt: TGTGCTAGTGGTTTGGTCGAGGGATCGGACTACACCTTC

abundance: -
j_gene: TRBJ1-5
d_gene: -
v_gene: TRBV19
CDR3aa: CASSIRRREPQHF
CDR3nt: TGTGCCAGTAGTATCCGGAGGCGGGAGCCCCAGCATTTT

abundance: -
j_gene: TRBJ2-3
d_gene: -
v_gene: TRBV24-1
CDR3aa: CATSDRAWGDTQYF
CDR3nt: TGTGCCACCAGTGATCGGGCCTGGGGGGATACGCAGTATTTT

abundance: once
j_gene: TRBJ2-1
d_gene: -
v_gene: TRBV7-2
CDR3aa: CASSFNSAGNNEQFF
CDR3nt: TGTGCCAGCAGCTTCAATAGTGCGGGTAACAATGAGCAGTTCTTC

abundance: -
j_gene: TRBJ2-5
d_gene: -
v_gene: TRBV21-1
CDR3aa: CASSKVDSGGPEETQYF
CDR3nt: TGTGCCAGCAGCAAAGTCGATAGCGGGGGGCCGGAGGAGACCCAGTACTTC

abundance: few
j_gene: TRBJ2-1
d_gene: -
v_gene: TRBV7-3
CDR3aa: CASSSRLEGEQFF
CDR3nt: TGTGCCAGCAGCTCCCGTCTAGAGGGTGAGCAGTTCTTC

abundance: few
j_gene: TRBJ2-7
d_gene: -
v_gene: TRBV30
CDR3aa: CAWSPTGEQYF
CDR3nt: TGTGCCTGGAGTCCGACAGGCGAGCAGTACTTC

abundance: once
j_gene: TRBJ2-3
d_gene: TRBD2
v_gene: TRBV19
CDR3aa: CASSRGLAGGVDTQYF
CDR3nt: TGTGCCAGTAGTCGTGGACTAGCGGGAGGAGTGGATACGCAGTATTTT

abundance: once
j_gene: TRBJ1-6
d_gene: TRBD1
v_gene: TRBV2
CDR3aa: CASSGTGELGPLHF
CDR3nt: TGTGCCAGCAGTGGGACAGGGGAGTTGGGACCCCTCCACTTT

abundance: -
j_gene: TRBJ1-4
d_gene: -
v_gene: TRBV14
CDR3aa: CASSPRYGTKAEKLFF
CDR3nt: TGTGCCAGCAGCCCGCGATACGGAACAAAGGCTGAAAAACTGTTTTTT

abundance: -
j_gene: TRBJ1-5
d_gene: -
v_gene: TRBV18
CDR3aa: CASSLDSNQPQHF
CDR3nt: TGTGCCAGCTCACTAGATAGCAATCAGCCCCAGCATTTT

abundance: once
j_gene: TRBJ1-5
d_gene: TRBD1
v_gene: TRBV7-9
CDR3aa: CASSLGGTGNQPQHF
CDR3nt: TGTGCCAGCAGCTTAGGAGGGACAGGCAATCAGCCCCAGCATTTT

abundance: -
j_gene: TRBJ1-5
d_gene: -
v_gene: TRBV19
CDR3aa: CASSIQGFGNQPQHF
CDR3nt: TGTGCCAGTAGTATCCAGGGGTTTGGCAATCAGCCCCAGCATTTT

abundance: -
j_gene: TRBJ1-2
d_gene: -
v_gene: TRBV28
CDR3aa: CASSFSGGYTF
CDR3nt: TGTGCCAGCAGTTTTAGTGGTGGCTACACCTTC

abundance: once
j_gene: TRBJ2-1
d_gene: TRBD1
v_gene: TRBV7-2
CDR3aa: CASSPGTGTYNEQFF
CDR3nt: TGTGCCAGCTCTCCCGGGACAGGGACTTACAATGAGCAGTTCTTC

abundance: -
j_gene: TRBJ2-5
d_gene: -
v_gene: TRBV7-3
CDR3aa: CASSLTPVRLETQYF
CDR3nt: TGTGCCAGCAGCTTAACACCCGTCCGCTTAGAGACCCAGTACTTC

abundance: once
j_gene: TRBJ2-3
d_gene: -
v_gene: TRBV12-2
CDR3aa: CASRLEGLYGGGESDTQYF
CDR3nt: TGTGCAAGTCGCTTAGAGGGACTTTACGGCGGGGGGGAGTCAGATACGCAGTATTTT

abundance: -
j_gene: TRBJ1-2
d_gene: -
v_gene: TRBV11-2
CDR3aa: CASSLDSQAGYTF
CDR3nt: TGTGCCAGCAGCTTAGATAGTCAGGCTGGCTACACCTTC

abundance: -
j_gene: TRBJ2-1
d_gene: -
v_gene: TRBV24-1
CDR3aa: CATSDLSKDEQFF
CDR3nt: TGTGCCACCAGTGATTTATCGAAGGATGAGCAGTTCTTC

abundance: -
j_gene: TRBJ2-3
d_gene: TRBD1
v_gene: TRBV6-5
CDR3aa: CASSQPGQASLTQYF
CDR3nt: TGTGCCAGCAGCCAACCGGGACAGGCTTCCCTGACGCAGTATTTT

abundance: -
j_gene: TRBJ2-3
d_gene: -
v_gene: TRBV9
CDR3aa: CASSVAVQGTDTQYF
CDR3nt: TGTGCCAGCAGCGTAGCTGTCCAGGGAACAGATACGCAGTATTTT

abundance: -
j_gene: TRBJ2-6
d_gene: -
v_gene: TRBV21-1
CDR3aa: CASSKALNWDRGLWDSGANVLTF
CDR3nt: TGTGCCAGCAGCAAAGCGCTAAATTGGGACAGGGGTCTCTGGGACTCTGGGGCCAACGTCCTGACTTTC

abundance: -
j_gene: TRBJ2-7
d_gene: -
v_gene: TRBV24-1
CDR3aa: CATSDGTRGVPDEQYF
CDR3nt: TGTGCCACCAGTGATGGTACGAGGGGGGTGCCCGACGAGCAGTACTTC

abundance: once
j_gene: TRBJ2-5
d_gene: -
v_gene: TRBV5-5
CDR3aa: CASSSGLLQETQYF
CDR3nt: TGTGCCAGCAGCTCGGGACTCCTACAAGAGACCCAGTACTTC

abundance: -
j_gene: TRBJ2-2
d_gene: -
v_gene: TRBV23-1
CDR3aa: CASSHDSGTAGELFF
CDR3nt: TGCGCCAGCAGTCATGATAGCGGGACAGCCGGGGAGCTGTTTTTT

abundance: few
j_gene: TRBJ1-5
d_gene: TRBD1
v_gene: TRBV27
CDR3aa: CASSLGQGNQPQHF
CDR3nt: TGTGCCAGCAGTTTGGGACAGGGGAATCAGCCCCAGCATTTT

abundance: -
j_gene: TRBJ1-2
d_gene: -
v_gene: TRBV4-2
CDR3aa: CASSQDLGTLYGYTF
CDR3nt: TGTGCCAGCAGCCAAGATCTAGGGACGCTCTATGGCTACACCTTC

abundance: -
j_gene: TRBJ1-1
d_gene: -
v_gene: TRBV27
CDR3aa: CASSARMGATEAFF
CDR3nt: TGTGCCAGCAGTGCTCGGATGGGAGCCACTGAAGCTTTCTTT

abundance: -
j_gene: TRBJ2-5
d_gene: TRBD1
v_gene: TRBV7-6
CDR3aa: CASKGALPRQETQYF
CDR3nt: TGTGCCAGCAAGGGGGCGTTACCACGCCAAGAGACCCAGTACTTC

abundance: -
j_gene: TRBJ2-1
d_gene: TRBD1
v_gene: TRBV9
CDR3aa: CASSVAGDRTYNEQFF
CDR3nt: TGTGCCAGCAGCGTAGCAGGGGACAGGACCTACAATGAGCAGTTCTTC